The clone carrying this TCR beta chain has just one count. The antigen is undetermined. The protocol was immunoSEQ multiplex PCR, while the TCRdb copy is restricted to in-frame clones and leaves out a portion. The table has roughly 60,000 clones, more than 80% seen once; the top ten hold 14%. Trimming left V 4 bases short and J 3 bases short, with 10 bases between. In germline, CDR1 is SGHDT, CDR2 YYEEEE. CDR3 length: 13 amino acids. This record belongs to a study of OX40 agonist ivuxolimab in advanced cancers. At the level of the study: Three individuals attained partial responses, comprising one hepatocellular carcinoma case and two cutaneous melanoma cases. Findings of the study overall: More expanded clones were found, on average, in CD8+ than in CD4+ T cells. CD4+ and CD8+ T cells in blood underwent clonal expansion by week 6 at 0.1 to 3.0 mg/kg. Some of the lowest clonal expansion was seen in partial responders at 0.1-3.0 mg/kg.

Sequencing used CD4+ or CD8+ T cells sorted from blood, obtained in a trial of the OX40 agonist ivuxolimab. The sequence came from an adult with an advanced solid tumor such as melanoma, head and neck, liver or kidney cancer. The gene calls are TRBV5-6 and TRBJ1-1; D is undetermined. In DNA, the CDR3 is TGTGCCAGCAGCACCTGGCCGGACACTGAAGCTTTCTTT. Its protein product is CASSTWPDTEAFF.